The source of this T cell receptor beta chain is a study of early T cells in non-severe SARS-CoV-2 infection. Study background: Sequencing targeted bulk RNA from unsorted whole blood, leaving chains unpaired. The study, taken as a whole, reports: The matching step, a VDJdb search, favored anti-spike CD8 responses and missed private and CD4 specificities.

Unique molecular identifiers (one per individual cDNA molecule) were attached. MiXCR, applied by TCRdb to the 5' RACE reads, yields one record per CDR3 protein. The sample lists tens of thousands of distinct CDR3 sequences, 10% occurring once. This clonotype was recorded at least ten times. Its specificity is unknown. Per germline, CDR1 SGHVS and CDR2 FQNEAQ. The V and J ends lost 5 bases and 3 bases, in that order; junction bases with no gene match: 7. CDR3 length: 15 amino acids. Material for sequencing was whole blood. The chain has TRBV7-8 and TRBJ1-5, with 7 positions matching TRBD1. This sequence was found in an adult who was a healthcare worker with PCR-confirmed SARS-CoV-2 infection or an uninfected control (not recorded which). This CDR3 is CASSPDRVTNQPQHF. The CDR3, as DNA: TGTGCCAGCAGCCCAGACAGGGTCACCAATCAGCCCCAGCATTTT.